These 24 T cell receptor beta chains were sequenced from one sample in a study of blood T cell repertoires in COVID-19. The data were produced by immunoSEQ multiplex PCR, yet TCRdb's version contains in-frame clones alone and is incomplete. Counted here are hundreds of thousands of clones, around 89% occurring once; the ten biggest clones make up 4.6%. Sample: peripheral blood. The receptor set was obtained from a man in his forties with acute or convalescent COVID-19.

The V call is TRBV5-1, the J call TRBJ1-1, with 8 bases matching TRBD1. Germline trimming cut 4 bases from V and 12 bases from J; bases unmatched to any gene: 8. The CDR3 has 12 amino acids. CDR1 SGHRS and CDR2 YFSETQ come from the germline V gene. The DNA for the CDR3 is TGCGCCAGCAGCACCGGACAGGGCGTAACTTTCTTT. Translation gives CASSTGQGVTFF.

About this clone: This sample includes further DNA sequences coding for the same CDR3. This chain connects TRBV5-1 to TRBJ1-5; a possible D gene is TRBD1 (6 bases). CDR1 SGHRS and CDR2 YFSETQ come from the germline V gene. Between the trimmed V and J ends, which lost 0 bases and 0 bases, there was a span of 7 bases. This CDR3 spans 15 amino acids. Here the CDR3 reads CASSLEGGSNQPQHF. CDR3 bases: TGCGCCAGCAGCTTGGAAGGGGGTAGCAATCAGCCCCAGCATTTT.

In its sample, this clone was seen once. The chain carries TRBV5-1 and TRBJ2-7; a possible D gene is TRBD1 (5 bases). CDR1 is SGHRS, CDR2 YFSETQ, per germline. The CDR3 has 13 residues. The V end lost 10 bases, the J end lost 0 bases, and 14 bases lay between the germline ends. The CDR3: CAPMGRSSYEQYF. The CDR3 DNA follows: TGCGCCCCTATGGGGCGGAGCTCCTACGAGCAGTACTTC.

As DNA, the CDR3 is TGTGCCAGCAGCTTAGACAGGGGGCTAAGCTACTATGGCTACACCTTC. Its translation: CASSLDRGLSYYGYTF. The chain is built from TRBV11-2 and TRBJ1-2; 8 nucleotides line up with TRBD1. Germline V gives CDR1 SGHAT, CDR2 FQNNGV. There are 16 residues in the CDR3. Unmatched junction bases numbered 6, after V lost 0 bases and J lost 3 bases.

The chain joins TRBV2 to TRBJ1-1; 9 nucleotides align to TRBD1. The CDR3 extends over 12 amino acids. Germline CDR1 and CDR2: SNHLY and FYNNEI. The ends lost 6 bases at V and 11 bases at J; junction bases unmatched: 7. The CDR3 DNA reads as TGTGCCAGCAGCGTGGGACAGGGACGCGCTTTCTTT. Translated, it gives CASSVGQGRAFF.

A remark on this clone: An end of the junction differs from the germline gene, which may be a read error. This chain uses TRBV5-1 with TRBJ2-7; D may be TRBD1 (6 bases). This CDR3 contains 15 residues. Germline values: CDR1 SGHRS, CDR2 YFSETQ. The DNA of the CDR3 is TGCGCCAGCAGCTTGATAGGGGGACCATCCTTCGAGCAGTACTTC. Amino acid sequence: CASSLIGGPSFEQYF.

V is TRBV6-2 or TRBV6-3 and J is TRBJ1-2; no firm D call. This CDR3 contains 17 residues. Germline lookup yields CDR1 MNHEY and CDR2 SVGEGT. V was cut by 2 bases and J by 6 bases, with 22 bases left in between. As DNA, the CDR3 is TGTGCCAGCAGTTACGACCGGAGTCCTTTTCCGAACCATGGCTACACCTTC. Amino acids: CASSYDRSPFPNHGYTF.

The count of this clone is one. The chain joins TRBV5-1 to TRBJ1-1; 7 bases map to TRBD1. Per the germline V gene, CDR1 is SGHRS and CDR2 is YFSETQ. V lost 1 base and J lost 1; bases outside the gene matches: 4. CDR3 length: 15 residues. The CDR3 here is CASSLTGETNTEAFF. CDR3 nucleotides: TGCGCCAGCAGCTTGACAGGGGAAACGAACACTGAAGCTTTCTTT. The full variable domain, its missing parts supplied by reference TRBV5-1 and TRBJ1-1, is KAGVTQTPRYLIKTRGQQVTLSCSPISGHRSVSWYQQTPGQGLQFLFEYFSETQRNKGNFPGRFSGRQFSNSRSEMNVSTLELGDSALYLCASSLTGETNTEAFFGQGTRLTVV.

The chain has TRBV10-1 and TRBJ2-1, with TRBD1 as a possible D gene (7 bases). Per germline, CDR1 WNHNN and CDR2 SYGVQD (reference sequence). Trimming left V 0 bases short and J 7 bases short, with 16 bases between. This CDR3 is built from 16 residues. The CDR3 nucleotides read TGCGCCAGCAGTGAGTCTAGGGCAGGGGGGTTGAATGAGCAGTTCTTC. Translating gives CASSESRAGGLNEQFF.

This clone was found once. The chain joins TRBV6-5 to TRBJ2-7; 12 positions match TRBD2. Looked up from germline, CDR1 is MNHEY and CDR2 is SVGAGI. The CDR3 contains 15 residues. V lost 6 bases, J lost 2 bases, and 5 bases stayed unmatched. The CDR3 sequence: CASSQGLAGAYEQYF. In nucleotides, the CDR3 is TGTGCCAGCAGCCAGGGACTAGCGGGTGCCTACGAGCAGTACTTC.

This chain joins TRBV2 and TRBJ1-2; D not resolved. The germline CDR1 and CDR2 sequences are SNHLY and FYNNEI. The CDR3 runs to 12 residues. V was pared by 5 bases and J by 8 bases, with 12 bases between. CDR3 bases: TGTGCCAGCAGTCTTCGATCGGGAGGCTACACCTTC. Protein: CASSLRSGGYTF.

The chain couples TRBV7-9 to TRBJ2-4; the match to TRBD1 covers 7 bases. The CDR3 spans 13 residues. The V and J ends lost 5 bases and 5 bases, in that order; junction bases with no gene match: 3. Germline V gives CDR1 SEHNR, CDR2 FQNEAQ (reference sequence). The DNA for the CDR3 is TGTGCCAGCAGCCCCGGGACAGAAAACATTCAGTACTTC. Its translation is CASSPGTENIQYF. The entire variable domain, with the rest obtained from reference TRBV7-9 and TRBJ2-4, is as follows: DTGVSQNPRHKITKRGQNVTFRCDPISEHNRLYWYRQTLGQGPEFLTYFQNEAQLEKSRLLSDRFSAERPKGSFSTLEIQRTEQGDSAMYLCASSPGTENIQYFGAGTRLSVL.

The V and J genes are TRBV11-2 and TRBJ1-2; D unclear. V was clipped by 5 bases and J by 3 bases, with 7 bases between them. Germline lookup yields CDR1 SGHAT and CDR2 FQNNGV. The CDR3 length is 12 residues. In DNA, the CDR3 is TGTGCCAGCAGCCGTAGTGACTATGGCTACACCTTC. This encodes CASSRSDYGYTF.

This chain links TRBV6-5 with TRBJ2-7, with 11 bases fitting TRBD2. V was pared by 8 bases and J by 3 bases, with 6 bases of the junction left unmatched. CDR1 MNHEY and CDR2 SVGAGI come from the germline V gene. This CDR3 is built from 14 residues. The CDR3 protein is CASALAGGIYEQYF. The CDR3 region has the DNA TGTGCCAGCGCGTTAGCGGGGGGGATCTACGAGCAGTACTTC.

The chain recombines TRBV5-4 with TRBJ1-2; D may be TRBD1 (5 bases). The germline V gene encodes CDR1 SGHNT and CDR2 YYREEE (reference sequence). Deletions cut 7 bases from V and 2 bases from J, with 12 bases between. The CDR3 loop spans 13 amino acids. CDR3 protein: CASFGGGNYGYTF. DNA of the CDR3: TGTGCCAGCTTTGGGGGGGGAAACTATGGCTACACCTTC.

V and J are TRBV5-1 and TRBJ1-6; TRBD1 matches at 10 bases. This CDR3 contains 14 residues. Germline V gene sequence: CDR1 SGHRS, CDR2 YFSETQ. Germline trimming cut 5 bases from V and 10 bases from J; bases unmatched to any gene: 6. Written as DNA, the CDR3 is TGCGCCAGCAGGCCGACAGGGGGCTCCTCACCCCTCCACTTT. This encodes CASRPTGGSSPLHF.

This clone was recorded once. The chain links TRBV7-2 to TRBJ2-7, with 9 bases aligning to TRBD1. This CDR3 is built from 15 residues. V dropped 0 bases and J dropped 7; count of bases not matched to a gene: 7. Germline CDR1 SGHTA, CDR2 FQGNSA. DNA for the CDR3: TGTGCCAGCAGCTTAGCTGGACAGGGGTGGAAAGAGCAGTACTTC. It yields the protein CASSLAGQGWKEQYF.

V gene TRBV3-1 (or the pseudogene TRBV3-2) combines with J gene TRBJ1-2, with a weak D call TRBD1 (5 bases). The CDR3 contains 16 residues. The germline CDR1 and CDR2 sequences are LGHDT and YNNKEL (reference sequence). Trimming shortened V by 1 base and J by 2 bases, and 14 bases separated the two germline ends. The chain's CDR3 is CASSQGGSLTNYGYTF. In nucleotides, the CDR3 is TGTGCCAGCAGCCAAGGGGGCAGCCTAACCAACTATGGCTACACCTTC.

This chain links TRBV10-3 with TRBJ1-5, with 10 bases lining up with TRBD1. The trim removed 6 bases at V and 6 bases at J, leaving 2 bases unmatched. Per germline, CDR1 ENHRY and CDR2 SYGVKD. The CDR3 is made up of 13 amino acids. The CDR3 protein is CAISDRGRQPQHF. The CDR3 nucleotides read TGTGCCATCAGCGACAGGGGGCGTCAGCCCCAGCATTTT.

The J gene is TRBJ2-7, the V gene TRBV4-2; 7 bases line up with TRBD1. The CDR3 spans 14 residues. CDR1 is LGHNA and CDR2 is YNFKEQ in the germline V gene. V lost 2 bases to trimming and J lost 3 bases; unmatched junction nucleotides: 4. DNA of the CDR3: TGTGCCAGCAGCCAACGAACAGGGGTCTACGAGCAGTACTTC. Its protein product is CASSQRTGVYEQYF.

This clone has a single count. J is TRBJ2-7 and V is TRBV5-4; 12 positions match TRBD1. J lost 4 bases, V lost 4 bases, and 9 bases had no gene match. The CDR3 has 16 residues. Germline CDR1 SGHNT, CDR2 YYREEE (reference sequence). In DNA form, the CDR3 reads TGTGCCAGCAGCCGAGGGACAGGGGGCGGGGTATACGAGCAGTACTTC. Translation gives CASSRGTGGGVYEQYF.

A few counts support this clone. This sequence joins TRBV6-5 and TRBJ1-3; the D gene is possibly TRBD1 (6 bases). Germline V gives CDR1 MNHEY, CDR2 SVGAGI. The CDR3 runs to 12 residues. V shed 11 bases and J shed 6 bases, with 14 bases lying between them. For the CDR3, the DNA is TGTGCCGGTACAGGGAACGAAAACACCATATATTTT. It encodes CAGTGNENTIYF.

V usage is TRBV2 and J usage is TRBJ1-6; D unresolved. CDR1 SNHLY and CDR2 FYNNEI come from the germline V gene. The ends were cut back, 7 bases at V and 8 bases at J, with 12 bases in the middle. The CDR3 sequence is 13 residues long. The CDR3 nucleotides are TGTGCCAGCACTATCGACTGGGATTCACCCCTCCACTTT. It yields the protein CASTIDWDSPLHF.

The chain links TRBV19 to TRBJ2-7; weak D call: TRBD2 (6 bases). Germline loops: CDR1 LNHDA, CDR2 SQIVND (reference sequence). The V end lost 0 bases, the J end lost 4 bases, and 7 bases lay between the germline ends. The CDR3 loop spans 13 amino acids. CDR3 region: CASSIETRYEQYF. DNA of the CDR3: TGTGCCAGTAGTATAGAGACTAGATACGAGCAGTACTTC.